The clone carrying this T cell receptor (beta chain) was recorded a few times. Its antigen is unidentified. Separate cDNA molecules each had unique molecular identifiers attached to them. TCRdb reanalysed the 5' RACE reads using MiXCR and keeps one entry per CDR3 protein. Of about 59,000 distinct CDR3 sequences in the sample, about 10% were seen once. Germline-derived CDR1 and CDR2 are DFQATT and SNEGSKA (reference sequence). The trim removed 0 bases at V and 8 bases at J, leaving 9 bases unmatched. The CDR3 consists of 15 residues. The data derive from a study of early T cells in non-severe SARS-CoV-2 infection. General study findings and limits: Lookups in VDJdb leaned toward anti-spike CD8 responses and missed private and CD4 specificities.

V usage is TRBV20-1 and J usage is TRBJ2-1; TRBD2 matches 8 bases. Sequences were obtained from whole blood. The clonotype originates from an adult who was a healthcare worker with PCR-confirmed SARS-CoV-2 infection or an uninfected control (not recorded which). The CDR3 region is CSARDRGGPEYEQFF. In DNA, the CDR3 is TGCAGTGCTAGAGACCGGGGGGGCCCGGAATATGAGCAGTTCTTC.